Sequencing of this T cell receptor (beta chain) was carried out in a study of shared clonotypes between healthy human individuals. This CDR3 spans 16 amino acids. Germline-derived CDR1 and CDR2 are MNHNS and SASEGT. V was pared by 1 base and J by 2 bases, with 15 bases between. Each PCR replicate from the sorted subsets contained around 200 ng DNA, which is some 32,000 T cell genomes. Original handling: ImmunoSEQ junction-only sequences lacked quality scores, so their filtering differed. The table came from immunoSEQ multiplex PCR; TCRdb's copy has only in-frame clones and leaves some out. V and J calls and clone size follow that table, whereas D and trimming were derived from the DNA. Of around 560,000 clones in the sample, about 95% were seen once. Findings of the study overall: A reduction in generation probabilities was seen for non-shared clonotypes relative to those shared by all four donors. Estimated richness values were generally larger in naive subsets than in memory subsets.

CD8 cells classed as naive were CD45RO-negative and positively selected for CCR7, excluding terminally differentiated effector memory CD45RA+ cells. In the case of this clone: Its antigen is currently unknown.

V is TRBV6-1 and J is TRBJ2-7; possible D gene TRBD2, 6 bases. This TCR derives from a woman aged 25 to 39 in good health. Sequenced material: naive CD8+ T cells sorted from blood. For the CDR3, the DNA is TGTGCCAGCAGTGAAGGGGGAACGGGAGCTCCCTACGAGCAGTACTTC. Protein sequence: CASSEGGTGAPYEQYF.